The rows below give T cell receptor beta chains drawn from one sample of a study of sequential checkpoint blockade in melanoma. Method: immunoSEQ multiplex PCR; TCRdb's copy keeps in-frame clones and lacks some. The data show some 15,000 clones, with 74% seen just once and roughly 27% held by the top ten. Sequences were derived from CD8+ T cells sorted from blood (inferred from file names), sampled from a patient given nivolumab and ipilimumab in sequence. The receptors come from a human donor with melanoma. CDR3s include the opening cysteine and the closing phenylalanine or tryptophan. Fields, in order: V gene, clone size, J gene, D gene, CDR3 DNA, CDR3 protein. D genes are given only for firm matches. For some rows the clone size is stated as once, few or many, or as a class when expanded; others skip it.

>TRBV9|.|TRBJ2-5|.
TGTGCCAGCAGCGCCAGGGGGAGGTACCAAGAGACCCAGTACTTC
CASSARGRYQETQYF
>TRBV6-6|once|TRBJ1-2|.
TGTGCCAGCAGTTACTCCATCCCGGGGTTAGGCTACACCTTC
CASSYSIPGLGYTF
>TRBV19|.|TRBJ2-7|.
TGTGCCAGCTCAGGGAACTCCTACGAGCAGTACTTC
CASSGNSYEQYF
>TRBV6-5|.|TRBJ1-1|.
TGTGCCAGCAGTTTCGGGACATTCCCGAACACTGAAGCTTTCTTT
CASSFGTFPNTEAFF
>TRBV29-1|.|TRBJ2-7|TRBD1
TGCAGCGTCCGGACAGGGAGCACCTACGAGCAGTACTTC
CSVRTGSTYEQYF
>TRBV10-2|few|TRBJ1-1|TRBD1
TGCGCCAGCAGATACAGGGGTGACACTGAAGCTTTCTTT
CASRYRGDTEAFF
>TRBV2|.|TRBJ1-2|TRBD1
TGTGCCAGCAGTATGACAGGGGTTAGTGGCTACACCTTC
CASSMTGVSGYTF
>TRBV7-6|.|TRBJ1-1|TRBD1
TGTGCCAGTATTCCAGGGGGCGGAGGCACTGAAGCTTTCTTT
CASIPGGGGTEAFF
>TRBV6-5|.|TRBJ1-2|TRBD1
TGTGCCAGCAGTTCCCAGCCCGGACAGGGCCCTCCCGGCTACACCTTC
CASSSQPGQGPPGYTF
>TRBV11-3|.|TRBJ2-2|.
TGTGCCAGCAGCTTCCCCGGGGCCGGGGAGCTGTTTTTT
CASSFPGAGELFF
>TRBV29-1|.|TRBJ1-2|.
TGCAGCGTGGATGACAGGTTAGGCTACACCTTC
CSVDDRLGYTF
>TRBV5-1|.|TRBJ1-1|TRBD1
TGCGCCAGCAGCTTTGACAGGGTCAACACTGAAGCTTTCTTT
CASSFDRVNTEAFF
>TRBV9|medium-sized|TRBJ1-2|.
TGTGCCAGCAGCGTCACAGAGAACTATGGCTACACCTTC
CASSVTENYGYTF
>TRBV5-6|.|TRBJ1-2|.
TGTGCCAGCAGCTTTTTTAGTGGACAGCCTGGCTACACCTTC
CASSFFSGQPGYTF
>TRBV6-1|.|TRBJ2-7|TRBD1
TGTGCCAGCAGTGAAGCACGGCAGGGGGTATCCTACGAGCAGTACTTC
CASSEARQGVSYEQYF
>TRBV9|.|TRBJ1-4|TRBD1
TGTGCCAGCGGTCGGACAGGGAAACCGTCTAATGAAAAACTGTTTTTT
CASGRTGKPSNEKLFF
>TRBV27|.|TRBJ1-5|.
TGTGCCAGCAGTTTGCACAGCCGAGATCAGCCCCAGCATTTT
CASSLHSRDQPQHF
>TRBV9|.|TRBJ2-3|.
TGTGCCAGCATTCCCGTTGGCCGCACAGATACGCAGTATTTT
CASIPVGRTDTQYF
>TRBV19|medium-sized|TRBJ2-1|.
TGTGCCAGTACCTCTTACACTAGCAATGAGCAGTTCTTC
CASTSYTSNEQFF
>TRBV7-9|.|TRBJ1-6|TRBD1
TGTGCCAGCAGCTTACAGGGGGCGACGAATTCACCCCTCCACTTT
CASSLQGATNSPLHF
>TRBV7-9|.|TRBJ1-4|.
TGTGCCAGCAGCCCCCCCAGGGGCAATGAAAAACTGTTTTTT
CASSPPRGNEKLFF
>TRBV7-8|.|TRBJ1-2|.
TGTGCCAGCAGCCCTGGGGGGGTTTATTATGGCTACGCCTTC
CASSPGGVYYGYAF
>TRBV19|.|TRBJ2-1|TRBD2
TGTGCCAGTAGTATACTAGCGGGAGAAGCCTCCTACAATGAGCAGTTCTTC
CASSILAGEASYNEQFF
>TRBV5-1|.|TRBJ1-2|.
TGCGCCAGCAGCTTGGAAAGCGGCTCTAACTATGGCTACACCTTC
CASSLESGSNYGYTF
>TRBV7-6|.|TRBJ2-7|TRBD2
TGTGCCAGCAGCTTAGAAGCGGGAGGCACCTTAACCTACGAGCAGTACTTC
CASSLEAGGTLTYEQYF
>TRBV6-5|.|TRBJ1-1|.
TGTGCCAGCACCGAGACACAGCTGAACACTGAAGCTTTCTTT
CASTETQLNTEAFF
>TRBV5-6|.|TRBJ1-2|TRBD1
TGTGCCAGCAGCACCCTGACAGGGGACCGCTACACCTTC
CASSTLTGDRYTF
>TRBV19|.|TRBJ2-5|TRBD1
TGTGCCAGTAGTTTTTCGGACAGGTCCCAAGAGACCCAGTACTTC
CASSFSDRSQETQYF
>TRBV5-1|.|TRBJ2-2|TRBD2
TGCGCCAGCAGCGGTTACCGGGACTACGGGCCCGGGGAGCTGTTTTTT
CASSGYRDYGPGELFF
>TRBV27|.|TRBJ1-6|TRBD1
TGTGCCAGCAGTAACGACAGGGGAAGGTCACCCCTCCACTTT
CASSNDRGRSPLHF
>TRBV7-9|.|TRBJ1-1|TRBD1
TGTGCCAGCAGCCCTGACAGGGGACGAACTGAAGCTTTCTTT
CASSPDRGRTEAFF